This TCR beta chain originates from a study of blood T cell repertoires in COVID-19. Study-level background: Sites across the United States, Italy and Spain contributed samples from acute and convalescent COVID-19. Sample material is recorded as cDNA or gDNA derived from T cells, B-cell-depleted T cells, or PBMCs.

This CDR3 spans 15 amino acids. Germline CDR1 and CDR2: LNHDA and SQIVND (reference sequence). Trimming took off 10 bases at V and 3 bases at J, with 22 bases between the two ends. In the original processing: Estimated nucleated cell counts came from reference gene primer amplification. Sequenced by immunoSEQ multiplex PCR; TCRdb stores in-frame clones only, minus some. Clone size and the V and J calls come from that table; the DNA yielded D and trimming. The sample lists over 50,000 clones, 80% to 95% seen once, with about 6.5% in the top ten. The table lists this clone with a count of one. This sequence originates from a man aged 50 to 59 with active COVID-19. The chain recombines TRBV19 with TRBJ2-7; D possibly corresponds to TRBD1 (6 bases). Sequenced material: peripheral blood. CDR3 in DNA: TGTGCCACCTCTCAGGGGCAGGGGCATAGCTACGAGCAGTACTTC. It specifies CATSQGQGHSYEQYF.